This T cell receptor (beta chain) is from a study of T cells after posttransplantation cyclophosphamide. The CDR3 runs to 16 residues. Germline lookup yields CDR1 SEHNR and CDR2 FQNEAQ (reference sequence). The junction had 6 bases not matched to a gene; V was cut back by 4 bases and J by 8 bases. Sequencing used immunoSEQ multiplex PCR; TCRdb keeps in-frame clones, though not all of them. The profile covers 44,000 or so clones, none occurring a single time. This clone came up a few times. The origin of this receptor is a middle-aged man in good health, CMV-negative, and a related stem cell transplant donor. The V and J genes are TRBV7-9 and TRBJ2-1, with 15 positions matching TRBD2. Sequenced material: PBMCs. The CDR3 sequence is CASSSRTSGRAYEQFF. The CDR3, as DNA: TGTGCCAGCAGCTCCCGGACTAGCGGGAGGGCCTATGAGCAGTTCTTC. The entire variable domain, with the rest obtained from reference TRBV7-9 and TRBJ2-1, is as follows: DTGVSQNPRHKITKRGQNVTFRCDPISEHNRLYWYRQTLGQGPEFLTYFQNEAQLEKSRLLSDRFSAERPKGSFSTLEIQRTEQGDSAMYLCASSSRTSGRAYEQFFGPGTRLTVL.